Sequencing of this T cell receptor (beta chain) was carried out in a study of a mutant IDH1 vaccine in newly diagnosed glioma. Turning to the study itself: Across weeks 1, 3, 5, 7, 11, 15, 19 and 23, patients received a vaccination each time, eight in all. Of the patients given treatment, approximately 60% were male and about 38% were female, and a mean age of roughly 40 years was recorded. Prior therapy was radiotherapy, temozolomide, or both; most received both.

As regards this clone: Its target is unknown.

TCRdb's copy holds only in-frame clones and misses some; the assay was immunoSEQ multiplex PCR. The table records 25,000 to 30,000 clones, about four fifths of them present only once. The CDR3 has 13 amino acids. Looked up from germline, CDR1 is SGHNT and CDR2 is YYREEE (reference sequence). V lost 3 bases and J 4 bases, leaving 10 bases between the germline ends. Time point described: week 23, last vaccination. Topical imiquimod accompanied each vaccine dose, which consisted of 300 ug of mutant IDH1 20-mer peptide. The donors had new WHO grade 3 or 4 astrocytomas; these were IDH1-mutant and ATRX-lost.

This chain links TRBV5-4 with TRBJ1-1; D might be TRBD1 (5 bases). The sample here was PBMCs, taken from a glioma patient whose treatment included an IDH1 peptide vaccine. This TCR derives from a young woman with glioma. The CDR3 bases are TGTGCCAGCAGCTGGGGGGTGGGCACTGAAGCTTTCTTT. It translates to CASSWGVGTEAFF.